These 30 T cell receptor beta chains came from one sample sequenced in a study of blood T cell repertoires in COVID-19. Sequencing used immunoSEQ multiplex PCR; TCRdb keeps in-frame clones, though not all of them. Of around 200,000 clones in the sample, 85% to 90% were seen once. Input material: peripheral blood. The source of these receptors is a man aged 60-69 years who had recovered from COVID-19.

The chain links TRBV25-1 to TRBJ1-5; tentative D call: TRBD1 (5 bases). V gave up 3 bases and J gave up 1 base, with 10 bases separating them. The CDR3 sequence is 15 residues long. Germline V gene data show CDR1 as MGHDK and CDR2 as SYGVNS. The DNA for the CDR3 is TGTGCCAGCAGTGAGGCAAGGGGAAGCAATCAGCCCCAGCATTTT. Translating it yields CASSEARGSNQPQHF.

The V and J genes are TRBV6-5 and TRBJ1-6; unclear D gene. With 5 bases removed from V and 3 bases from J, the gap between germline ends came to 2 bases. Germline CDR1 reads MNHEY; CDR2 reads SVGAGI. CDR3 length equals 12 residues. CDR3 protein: CASSLYNSPLHF. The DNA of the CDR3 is TGTGCCAGCAGTCTCTATAATTCACCCCTCCACTTT.

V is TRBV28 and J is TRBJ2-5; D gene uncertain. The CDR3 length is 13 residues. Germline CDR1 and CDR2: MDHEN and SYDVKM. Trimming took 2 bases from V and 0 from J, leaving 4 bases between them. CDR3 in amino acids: CASSLGNQETQYF. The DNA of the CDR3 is TGTGCCAGCAGTTTAGGCAACCAAGAGACCCAGTACTTC.

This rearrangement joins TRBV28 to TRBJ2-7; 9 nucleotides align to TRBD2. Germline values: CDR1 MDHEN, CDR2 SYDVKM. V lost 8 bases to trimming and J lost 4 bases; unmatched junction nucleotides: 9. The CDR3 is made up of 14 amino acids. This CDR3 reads CASGVSGRGYEQYF. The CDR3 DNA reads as TGTGCCAGCGGCGTTAGCGGGAGAGGGTACGAGCAGTACTTC.

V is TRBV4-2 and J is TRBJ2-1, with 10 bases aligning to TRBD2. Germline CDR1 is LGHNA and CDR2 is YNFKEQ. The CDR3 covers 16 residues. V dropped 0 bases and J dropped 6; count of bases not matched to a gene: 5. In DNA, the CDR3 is TGTGCCAGCAGCCAAGATCCTAGCGGGGGACGCAATGAGCAGTTCTTC. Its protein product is CASSQDPSGGRNEQFF.

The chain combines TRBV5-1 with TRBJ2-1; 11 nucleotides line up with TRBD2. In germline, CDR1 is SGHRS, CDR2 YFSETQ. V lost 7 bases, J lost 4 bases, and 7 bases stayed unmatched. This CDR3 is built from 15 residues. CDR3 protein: CASRIAGGTYNEQFF. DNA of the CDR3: TGCGCCAGCCGAATAGCGGGAGGGACTTACAATGAGCAGTTCTTC.

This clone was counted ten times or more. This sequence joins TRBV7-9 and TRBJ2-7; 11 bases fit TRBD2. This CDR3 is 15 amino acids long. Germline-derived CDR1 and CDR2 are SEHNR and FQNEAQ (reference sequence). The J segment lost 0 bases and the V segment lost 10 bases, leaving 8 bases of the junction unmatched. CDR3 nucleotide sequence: TGTGCCACTCGGGGTAGCGGGAGGGACTCCTACGAGCAGTACTTC. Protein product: CATRGSGRDSYEQYF.

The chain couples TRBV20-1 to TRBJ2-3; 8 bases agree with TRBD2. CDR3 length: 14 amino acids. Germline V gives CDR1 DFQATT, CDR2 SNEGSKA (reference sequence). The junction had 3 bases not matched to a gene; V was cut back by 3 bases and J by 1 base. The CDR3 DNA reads TGCAGTGCTAGTTACGGGGGGGGCACAGATACGCAGTATTTT. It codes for CSASYGGGTDTQYF.

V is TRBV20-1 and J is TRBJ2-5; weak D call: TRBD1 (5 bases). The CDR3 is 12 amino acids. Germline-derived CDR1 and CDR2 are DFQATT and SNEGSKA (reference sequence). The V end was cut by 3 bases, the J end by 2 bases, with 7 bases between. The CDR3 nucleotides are TGCAGTGCTAGTGGACAACAAGAGACCCAGTACTTC. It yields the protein CSASGQQETQYF.

CDR3: CASSLMEGAATNEKLFF. In nucleotides, the CDR3 is TGTGCCAGCAGCTTAATGGAGGGGGCAGCAACTAATGAAAAACTGTTTTTT. The chain links TRBV7-3 to TRBJ1-4; 7 positions match TRBD1. This CDR3 contains 17 residues. Trimming at V came to 1 base and at J to 0 bases, leaving 5 bases not matched to a gene. CDR1 is SGHTA and CDR2 is FQGTGA in the germline V gene. Complete variable domain (other parts from reference TRBV7-3 and TRBJ1-4): GAGVSQTPSNKVTEKGKYVELRCDPISGHTALYWYRQSLGQGPEFLIYFQGTGAADDSGLPNDRFFAVRPEGSVSTLKIQRTERGDSAVYLCASSLMEGAATNEKLFFGSGTQLSVL.

The CDR3 reads CASSRNRGDAQPQHF. CDR3 in DNA: TGTGCCAGTAGTAGAAACAGGGGCGATGCTCAGCCCCAGCATTTT. This sequence joins TRBV19 and TRBJ1-5, with TRBD1 identical over 7 bases. Germline CDR1 and CDR2: LNHDA and SQIVND (reference sequence). Trimming at V came to 4 bases and at J to 6 bases, leaving 9 bases not matched to a gene. There are 15 residues in the CDR3.

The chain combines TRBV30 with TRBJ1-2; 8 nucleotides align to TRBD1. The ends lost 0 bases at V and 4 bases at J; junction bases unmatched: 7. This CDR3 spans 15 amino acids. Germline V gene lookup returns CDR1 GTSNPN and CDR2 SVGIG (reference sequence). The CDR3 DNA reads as TGTGCCTGGAGTGTAGGGCCGGGACAGGCCTATGGCTACACCTTC. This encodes CAWSVGPGQAYGYTF.

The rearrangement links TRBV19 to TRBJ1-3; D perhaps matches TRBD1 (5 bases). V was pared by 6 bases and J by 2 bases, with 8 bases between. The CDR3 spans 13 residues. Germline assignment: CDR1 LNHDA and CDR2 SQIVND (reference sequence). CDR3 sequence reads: CASRQEPGNTIYF. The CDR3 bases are TGTGCCAGTAGACAGGAACCTGGAAACACCATATATTTT.

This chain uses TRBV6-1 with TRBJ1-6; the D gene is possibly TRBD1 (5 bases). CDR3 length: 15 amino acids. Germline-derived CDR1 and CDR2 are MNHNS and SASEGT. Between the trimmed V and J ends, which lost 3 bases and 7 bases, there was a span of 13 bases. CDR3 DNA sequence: TGTGCCAGCAGTGATAGGGCAGGGTACAATTCACCCCTCCACTTT. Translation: CASSDRAGYNSPLHF.

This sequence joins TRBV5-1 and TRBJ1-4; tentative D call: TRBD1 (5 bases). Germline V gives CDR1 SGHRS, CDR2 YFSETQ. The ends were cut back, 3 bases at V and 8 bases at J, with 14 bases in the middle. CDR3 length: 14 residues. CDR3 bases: TGCGCCAGCAGCTCGGGGGGGTTTGAAGAAAAACTGTTTTTT. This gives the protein CASSSGGFEEKLFF.

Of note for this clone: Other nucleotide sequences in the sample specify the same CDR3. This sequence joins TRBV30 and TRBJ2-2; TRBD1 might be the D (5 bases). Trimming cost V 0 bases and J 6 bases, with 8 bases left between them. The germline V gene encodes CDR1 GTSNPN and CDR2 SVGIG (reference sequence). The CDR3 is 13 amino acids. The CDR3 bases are TGTGCCTGGAGTGTAGGGGTGTCCGGGGAGCTGTTTTTT. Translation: CAWSVGVSGELFF.

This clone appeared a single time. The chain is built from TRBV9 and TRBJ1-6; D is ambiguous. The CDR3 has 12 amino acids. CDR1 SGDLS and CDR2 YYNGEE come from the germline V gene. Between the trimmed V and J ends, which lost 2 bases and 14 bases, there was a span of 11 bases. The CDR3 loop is CASSVGREALHF. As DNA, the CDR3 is TGTGCCAGCAGCGTGGGGAGAGAGGCCCTCCACTTT.

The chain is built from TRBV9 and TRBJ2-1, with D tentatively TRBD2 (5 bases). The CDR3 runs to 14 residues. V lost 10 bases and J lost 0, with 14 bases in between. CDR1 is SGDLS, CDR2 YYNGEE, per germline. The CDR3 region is CASSSDYSYNEQFF. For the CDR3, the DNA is TGTGCCTCCAGCAGCGACTACTCCTACAATGAGCAGTTCTTC.

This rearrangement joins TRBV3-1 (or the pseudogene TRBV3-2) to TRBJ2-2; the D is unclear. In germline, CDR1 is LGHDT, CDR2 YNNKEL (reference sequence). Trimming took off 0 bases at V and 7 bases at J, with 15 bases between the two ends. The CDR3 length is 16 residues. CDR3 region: CASSQDISHSGGELFF. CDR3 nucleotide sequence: TGTGCCAGCAGCCAAGATATTTCGCATTCGGGCGGGGAGCTGTTTTTT.

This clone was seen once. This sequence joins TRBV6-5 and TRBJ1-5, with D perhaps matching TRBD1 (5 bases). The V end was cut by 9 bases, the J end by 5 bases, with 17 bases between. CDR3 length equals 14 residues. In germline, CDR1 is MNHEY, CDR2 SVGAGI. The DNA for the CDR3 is TGTGCCAGTTCGTCACAGGCCCTATATCAGCCCCAGCATTTT. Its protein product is CASSSQALYQPQHF.

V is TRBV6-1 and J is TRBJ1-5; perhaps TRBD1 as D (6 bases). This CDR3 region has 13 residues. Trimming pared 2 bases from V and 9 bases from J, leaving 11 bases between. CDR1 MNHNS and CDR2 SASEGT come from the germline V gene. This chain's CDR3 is CASSELRGAPQHF. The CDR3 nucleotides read TGTGCCAGCAGTGAACTGCGGGGGGCGCCCCAGCATTTT.

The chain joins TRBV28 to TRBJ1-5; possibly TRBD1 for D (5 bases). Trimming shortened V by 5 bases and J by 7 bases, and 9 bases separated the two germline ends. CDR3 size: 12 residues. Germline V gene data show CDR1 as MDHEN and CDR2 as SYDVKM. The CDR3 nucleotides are TGTGCCAGCAGTCCTCCAGGGCAGCCCCAGCATTTT. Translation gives CASSPPGQPQHF.

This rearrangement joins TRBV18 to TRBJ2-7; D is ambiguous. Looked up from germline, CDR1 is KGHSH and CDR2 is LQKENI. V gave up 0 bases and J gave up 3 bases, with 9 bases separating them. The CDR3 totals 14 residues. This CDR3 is CASSPPHNGYEQYF. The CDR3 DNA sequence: TGTGCCAGCTCACCACCGCACAATGGCTACGAGCAGTACTTC.

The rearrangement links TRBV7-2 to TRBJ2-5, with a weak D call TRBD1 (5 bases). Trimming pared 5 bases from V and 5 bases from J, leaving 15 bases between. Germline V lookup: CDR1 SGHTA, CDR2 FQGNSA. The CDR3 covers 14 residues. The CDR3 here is CASSPNGAGETQYF. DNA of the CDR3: TGTGCCAGCAGCCCGAATGGGGCAGGGGAGACCCAGTACTTC. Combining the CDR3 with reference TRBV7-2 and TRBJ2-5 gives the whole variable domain GAGVSQSPSNKVTEKGKDVELRCDPISGHTALYWYRQSLGQGLEFLIYFQGNSAPDKSGLPSDRFSAERTGGSVSTLTIQRTQQEDSAVYLCASSPNGAGETQYFGPGTRLLVL.

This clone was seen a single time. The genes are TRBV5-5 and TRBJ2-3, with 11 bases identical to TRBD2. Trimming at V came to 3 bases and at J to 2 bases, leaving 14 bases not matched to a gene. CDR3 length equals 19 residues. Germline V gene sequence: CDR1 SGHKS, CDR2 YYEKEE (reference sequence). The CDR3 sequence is CASSSQRSKTSGATDTQYF. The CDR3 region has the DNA TGTGCCAGCAGCTCCCAGAGGAGTAAGACTAGCGGGGCCACAGATACGCAGTATTTT.

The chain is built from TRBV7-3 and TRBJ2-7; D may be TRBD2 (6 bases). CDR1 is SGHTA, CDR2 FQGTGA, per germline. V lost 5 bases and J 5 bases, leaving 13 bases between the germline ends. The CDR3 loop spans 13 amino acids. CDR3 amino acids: CASSRGLEHEQYF. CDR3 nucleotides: TGTGCCAGCAGCCGGGGACTTGAACACGAGCAGTACTTC.

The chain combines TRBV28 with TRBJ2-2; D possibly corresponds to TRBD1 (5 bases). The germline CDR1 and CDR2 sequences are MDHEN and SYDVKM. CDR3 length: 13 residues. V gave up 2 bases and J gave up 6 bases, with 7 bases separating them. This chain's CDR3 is CASSLAGPGELFF. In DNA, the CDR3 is TGTGCCAGCAGTTTAGCAGGGCCCGGGGAGCTGTTTTTT.

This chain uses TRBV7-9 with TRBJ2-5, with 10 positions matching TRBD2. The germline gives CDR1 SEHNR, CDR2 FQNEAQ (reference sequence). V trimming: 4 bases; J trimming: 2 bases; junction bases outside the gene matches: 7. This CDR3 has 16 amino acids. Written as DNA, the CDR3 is TGTGCCAGCAGCTACCATAGCGGGGGGCCTCAAGAGACCCAGTACTTC. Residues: CASSYHSGGPQETQYF. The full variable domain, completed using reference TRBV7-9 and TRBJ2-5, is DTGVSQNPRHKITKRGQNVTFRCDPISEHNRLYWYRQTLGQGPEFLTYFQNEAQLEKSRLLSDRFSAERPKGSFSTLEIQRTEQGDSAMYLCASSYHSGGPQETQYFGPGTRLLVL.

The CDR3 here is CASSLRDSEETQYF. For the CDR3, the DNA is TGTGCCAGCAGTCTCCGGGACTCGGAAGAGACCCAGTACTTC. The V call is TRBV28, the J call TRBJ2-5; tentative D call: TRBD2 (6 bases). Trimming left V 5 bases short and J 3 bases short, with 13 bases between. This CDR3 is built from 14 residues. Germline CDR1 MDHEN, CDR2 SYDVKM.

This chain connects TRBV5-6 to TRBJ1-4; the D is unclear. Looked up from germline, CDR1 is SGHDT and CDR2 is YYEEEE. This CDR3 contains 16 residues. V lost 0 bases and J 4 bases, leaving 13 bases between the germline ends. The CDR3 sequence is CASSLGGRGYNEKLFF. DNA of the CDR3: TGTGCCAGCAGCTTGGGCGGACGGGGTTATAATGAAAAACTGTTTTTT.